The entry that follows covers one T cell receptor (beta chain) sequence. Its specificity is unknown. The data were taken from a study of cytomegalovirus exposure and HLA in healthy donors. Findings of the study overall: Exclusion applied to some V segments, including TRBV6-2 and TRBV6-3, as they were indistinguishable. TCR beta V- and J-gene trimming, according to a later analysis, was linked to a missense DCLRE1C variant.

CDR1 and CDR2 from the germline V gene are KGHSH and LQKENI. With 3 bases removed from V and 5 bases from J, the gap between germline ends came to 8 bases. The CDR3 spans 13 residues. The PCR employed 60 Vbeta primers together with 13 Jbeta primers. Some clones are missing from TCRdb's copy, which holds only in-frame ones; the method was immunoSEQ multiplex PCR. Among about 130,000 clones listed, roughly 80% were seen once. The chain is built from TRBV18 and TRBJ1-5, with D maybe TRBD1 (5 bases). The sequence came from a woman between 45 and 60 years old in good health and CMV-seronegative. Sequencing was carried out using PBMCs. CDR3 in amino acids: CASSPGRDQPQHF. CDR3 sequence (DNA): TGTGCCAGCTCACCCGGCAGGGATCAGCCCCAGCATTTT. Full variable domain (rest looked up from reference TRBV18 and TRBJ1-5): NAGVMQNPRHLVRRRGQEARLRCSPMKGHSHVYWYRQLPEEGLKFMVYLQKENIIDESGMPKERFSAEFPKEGPSILRIQQVVRGDSAAYFCASSPGRDQPQHFGDGTRLSIL.